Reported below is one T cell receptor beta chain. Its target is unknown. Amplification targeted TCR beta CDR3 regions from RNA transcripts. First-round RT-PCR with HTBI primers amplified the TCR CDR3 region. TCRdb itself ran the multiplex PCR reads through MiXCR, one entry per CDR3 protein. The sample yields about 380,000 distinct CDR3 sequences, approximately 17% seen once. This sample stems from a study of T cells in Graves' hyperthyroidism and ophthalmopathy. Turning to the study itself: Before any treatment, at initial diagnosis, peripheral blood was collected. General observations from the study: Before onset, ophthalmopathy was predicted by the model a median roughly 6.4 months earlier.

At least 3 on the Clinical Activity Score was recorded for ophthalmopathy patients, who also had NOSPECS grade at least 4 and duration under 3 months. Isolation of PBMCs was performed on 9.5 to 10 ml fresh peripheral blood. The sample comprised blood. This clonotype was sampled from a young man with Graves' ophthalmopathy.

The CDR3 here is CASSTQASSTDTQYF. The DNA of the CDR3 is TGTGCCAGTAGTACCCAGGCCTCTAGCACAGATACGCAGTATTTT. The rearrangement uses TRBV19 and TRBJ2-3; no reliable D call. V was cut by 4 bases and J by 0 bases, with 11 bases left in between. The CDR3 is 15 amino acids. CDR1 LNHDA and CDR2 SQIVND come from the germline V gene (reference sequence). Supplemented by reference TRBV19 and TRBJ2-3, the full variable domain reads DGGITQSPKYLFRKEGQNVTLSCEQNLNHDAMYWYRQDPGQGLRLIYYSQIVNDFQKGDIAEGYSVSREKKESFPLTVTSAQKNPTAFYLCASSTQASSTDTQYFGPGTRLTVL.